The present TCR beta chain was sequenced within a study of blood T cell repertoires in COVID-19. CDR3 length: 15 residues. Germline CDR1 and CDR2: SGHAT and FQDESV (reference sequence). Repertoires were generated with immunoSEQ multiplex PCR, while TCRdb's copy carries only in-frame clones and drops some. The data show about 430,000 clones, with roughly 90% seen just once and roughly 0.84% held by the top ten. Note on this clone: The junction departs from the called germline gene at one end, perhaps through a read error.

The TCR originated in a man between 18 and 29 years old with COVID-19, enrolled during active disease. What was sequenced was peripheral blood. The chain links TRBV11-1 to TRBJ2-5; tentative D call: TRBD1 (5 bases). CDR3 loop: CANSSTQGGVETQYF. The DNA of the CDR3 is TGTGCCAACAGCTCGACTCAGGGCGGCGTGGAGACCCAGTACTTC.